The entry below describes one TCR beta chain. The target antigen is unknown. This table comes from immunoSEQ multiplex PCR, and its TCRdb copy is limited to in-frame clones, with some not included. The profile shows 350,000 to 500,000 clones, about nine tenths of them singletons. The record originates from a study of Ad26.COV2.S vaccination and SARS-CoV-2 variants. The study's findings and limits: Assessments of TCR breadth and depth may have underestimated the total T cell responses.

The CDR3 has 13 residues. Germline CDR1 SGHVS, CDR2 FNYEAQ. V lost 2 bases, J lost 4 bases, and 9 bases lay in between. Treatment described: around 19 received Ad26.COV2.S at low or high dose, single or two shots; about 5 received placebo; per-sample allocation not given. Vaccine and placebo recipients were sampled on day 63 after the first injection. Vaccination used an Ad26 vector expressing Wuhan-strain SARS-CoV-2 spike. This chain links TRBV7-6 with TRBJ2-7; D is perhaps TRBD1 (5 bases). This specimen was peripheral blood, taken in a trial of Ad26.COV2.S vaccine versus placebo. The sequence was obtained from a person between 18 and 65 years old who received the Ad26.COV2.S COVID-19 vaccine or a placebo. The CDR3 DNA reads TGTGCCAGCAGCTTAAGTCCAGGGTACGAGCAGTACTTC. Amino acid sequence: CASSLSPGYEQYF.